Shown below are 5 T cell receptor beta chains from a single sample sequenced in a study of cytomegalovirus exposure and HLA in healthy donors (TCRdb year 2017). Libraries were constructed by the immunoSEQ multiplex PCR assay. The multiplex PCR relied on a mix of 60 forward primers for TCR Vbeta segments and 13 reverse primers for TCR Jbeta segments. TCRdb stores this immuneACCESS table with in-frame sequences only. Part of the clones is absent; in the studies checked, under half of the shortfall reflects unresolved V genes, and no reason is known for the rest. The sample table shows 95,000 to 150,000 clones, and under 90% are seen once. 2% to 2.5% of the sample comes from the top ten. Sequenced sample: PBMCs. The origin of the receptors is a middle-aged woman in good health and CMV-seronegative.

CDR3 loop: CASSSPGGSYEQYF. CDR3 nucleotide sequence: TGTGCCAGCAGCTCACCAGGGGGCTCCTACGAGCAGTACTTC. The chain uses TRBV28 and TRBJ2-7; 7 bases agree with TRBD1. The V and J ends lost 6 bases and 0 bases, in that order; junction bases with no gene match: 5. CDR3 length: 14 amino acids. Germline CDR1 is MDHEN and CDR2 is SYDVKM.

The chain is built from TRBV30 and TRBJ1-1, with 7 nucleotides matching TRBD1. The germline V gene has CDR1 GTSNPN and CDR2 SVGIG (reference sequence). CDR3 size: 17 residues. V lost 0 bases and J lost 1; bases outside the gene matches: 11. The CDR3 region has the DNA TGTGCCTGGAGTGTTGGGGGAACAGGGGCAGGGAACACTGAAGCTTTCTTT. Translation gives CAWSVGGTGAGNTEAFF.

DNA for the CDR3: TGCGCCAGCAGCTCCACTAGCGGGGGGGTGGATGAGCAGTTCTTC. Its protein is CASSSTSGGVDEQFF. This sequence joins TRBV5-1 and TRBJ2-1, with 13 bases that match TRBD2. This CDR3 spans 15 amino acids. Germline V gene sequence: CDR1 SGHRS, CDR2 YFSETQ. V lost 3 bases, J lost 8 bases, and 5 bases stayed unmatched.

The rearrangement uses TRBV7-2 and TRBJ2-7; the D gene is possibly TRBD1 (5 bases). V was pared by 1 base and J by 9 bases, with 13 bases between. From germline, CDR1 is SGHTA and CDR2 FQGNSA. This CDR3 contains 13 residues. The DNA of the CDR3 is TGTGCCAGCAGCTTAGTTAGACAGCCCTTGCAGTACTTC. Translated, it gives CASSLVRQPLQYF.

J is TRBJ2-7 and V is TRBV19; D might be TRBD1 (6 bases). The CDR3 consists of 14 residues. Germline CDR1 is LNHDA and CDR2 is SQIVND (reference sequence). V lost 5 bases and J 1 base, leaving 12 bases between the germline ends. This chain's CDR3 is CASSAYRDSYEQYF. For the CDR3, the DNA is TGTGCCAGTAGTGCGTACAGGGATTCCTACGAGCAGTACTTC.